This TCR beta chain was profiled in a study of T cell responses to AZD1222 COVID-19 vaccine. Study details: Second doses were pooled across both intervals (about 4 or about 12 weeks).

The repertoire was sequenced with immunoSEQ multiplex PCR; TCRdb's copy has only in-frame clones and lacks some. Of approximately 110,000 clones listed, around 82% are singletons. The receptor comes from an adult in good health. Sequenced here: peripheral blood, sampled on day 0 of AZD1222 vaccination.

The CDR3 bases are TGTGCCAGCAGCCTTGGACAGGGCGGGCAGGGGAATTCACCCCTCCACTTT. Translation: CASSLGQGGQGNSPLHF. The chain employs TRBV5-4 and TRBJ1-6; 8 bases match TRBD1. Germline lookup yields CDR1 SGHNT and CDR2 YYREEE (reference sequence). The CDR3 has 17 residues. The ends lost 4 bases at V and 7 bases at J; junction bases unmatched: 13.